Listed below are T cell receptor beta chains from one sample, sequenced in a study of cytomegalovirus exposure and HLA in healthy donors. Libraries were prepared by immunoSEQ multiplex PCR; TCRdb keeps only in-frame clonotypes and omits some of them. Among some 200,000 clones, approximately 80% were seen once, and the ten largest hold around an eighth. Specimen: PBMCs. The origin of the receptors is a woman between 25 and 40 years old in good health and CMV-seropositive. CDR3s include the opening cysteine and the closing phenylalanine or tryptophan. A D gene is named only where the DNA matches it firmly. Rows may omit the clone size; those that give it use once, few, many or a size class.

V,J,D,size,CDR3,DNA
TRBV18,TRBJ2-7,TRBD1,.,CASSPAGQGVYEQYF,TGTGCCAGCTCACCGGCGGGACAGGGGGTCTACGAGCAGTACTTC
TRBV4-2,TRBJ1-3,TRBD1,.,CASSQPGQGTDTIYF,TGTGCCAGCAGCCAACCGGGACAGGGGACGGACACCATATATTTT
TRBV5-1,TRBJ1-1,.,.,CASQPRVWTTGTEAFF,TGCGCCAGCCAACCGAGGGTATGGACGACGGGCACTGAAGCTTTCTTT
TRBV6-6,TRBJ2-7,.,.,CATLQGGGNEQYF,TGTGCCACCTTACAGGGTGGAGGTAACGAGCAGTACTTC
TRBV2,TRBJ1-5,.,.,CASSSWSVGNQPQHF,TGTGCCAGCAGTTCGTGGTCGGTTGGCAATCAGCCCCAGCATTTT
TRBV2,TRBJ1-2,.,.,CASSEASVSYTF,TGTGCCAGCAGTGAAGCCTCGGTTAGCTACACCTTC
TRBV30,TRBJ2-7,TRBD2,.,CAWSGSSGGYEQYF,TGTGCCTGGAGTGGGTCTAGCGGGGGTTACGAGCAGTACTTC
TRBV29-1,TRBJ2-7,TRBD2,.,CSSERGGRSYEQYF,TGCAGCTCCGAGCGGGGGGGGCGATCCTACGAGCAGTACTTC
TRBV25-1,TRBJ1-1,.,.,CASMSGSHWEGNTEAFF,TGTGCCAGCATGTCGGGAAGCCATTGGGAAGGGAACACTGAAGCTTTCTTT
TRBV18,TRBJ1-2,TRBD1,few,CASSPAGTGDGYTF,TGTGCCAGCTCACCAGCCGGGACAGGGGATGGCTACACCTTC
TRBV18,TRBJ2-7,.,.,CASSLQGDYEQYF,TGTGCCAGCTCACTACAGGGCGACTACGAGCAGTACTTC
TRBV18,TRBJ2-7,.,.,CASSPPSGKSYEQYF,TGTGCCAGCTCACCACCCTCAGGGAAATCCTACGAGCAGTACTTC
TRBV7-9,TRBJ1-2,.,.,CASSHYRGWGYTF,TGTGCCAGCTCCCACTACCGGGGTTGGGGCTACACCTTC
TRBV28,TRBJ1-2,TRBD1,.,CASSLADRAKGYTF,TGTGCCAGCAGTTTAGCGGACAGGGCGAAAGGCTACACCTTC
TRBV4-2,TRBJ2-3,TRBD2,.,CASSLPPSGRGTDTQYF,TGTGCCAGCAGCCTTCCCCCAAGCGGGAGAGGGACAGATACGCAGTATTTT
TRBV2,TRBJ2-5,.,.,CASTRAQETQYF,TGTGCCAGCACGAGGGCCCAAGAGACCCAGTACTTC
TRBV28,TRBJ2-7,.,.,CASSWDSNEQYF,TGTGCCAGCAGTTGGGACTCCAACGAGCAGTACTTC
TRBV6-5,TRBJ1-2,TRBD1,.,CASSRQGNYGYTF,TGTGCCAGCAGCAGACAGGGGAACTATGGCTACACCTTC
TRBV9,TRBJ2-2,TRBD2,.,CASSSRLAGGGELFF,TGTGCCAGCAGCTCCCGACTAGCGGGAGGTGGGGAGCTGTTTTTT
TRBV7-9,TRBJ2-3,.,.,CASSLSSGSTDTQYF,TGTGCCAGCAGCTTATCAAGCGGGAGCACAGATACGCAGTATTTT
TRBV4-2,TRBJ1-1,.,.,CASSQGGSDREAFF,TGTGCCAGCAGCCAAGGGGGGTCCGACAGGGAAGCTTTCTTT
TRBV6-1,TRBJ1-5,.,.,CASSPSELQPQHF,TGTGCCAGCAGTCCGAGTGAACTTCAGCCCCAGCATTTT
TRBV15,TRBJ1-2,TRBD1,.,CATSRDLKGAGYTF,TGTGCCACCAGCAGAGATTTGAAGGGGGCGGGCTACACCTTC
TRBV27,TRBJ2-5,.,.,CASSLSLGRETQYF,TGTGCCAGCAGTTTAAGCCTGGGCAGGGAGACCCAGTACTTC
TRBV7-9,TRBJ1-1,.,.,CASSLNKNTEAFF,TGTGCCAGCAGCTTAAACAAGAACACTGAAGCTTTCTTT
TRBV10-3,TRBJ1-1,.,.,CAMGGGVNTEAFF,TGTGCCATGGGAGGAGGGGTGAACACTGAAGCTTTCTTT
TRBV5-7,TRBJ1-3,TRBD1,.,CASSSGTGAFGNTIYF,TGTGCCAGCAGCTCCGGGACAGGGGCTTTTGGAAACACCATATATTTT
TRBV7-8,TRBJ2-1,TRBD2,.,CASSLQGEGEQFF,TGTGCCAGCAGCTTGCAAGGGGAGGGTGAGCAGTTCTTC